The source of this T cell receptor (beta chain) is a study of cytomegalovirus exposure and HLA in healthy donors. Findings and limits, study-wide: The study flagged roughly 160 TCR beta chains as cytomegalovirus-associated.

Comments on this clone: What it binds is not known.

Sequencing was performed with immunoSEQ multiplex PCR; in TCRdb, only in-frame clones are kept and a portion is missing. Of about 140,000 clones listed, about 88% are singletons. The length of the CDR3 is 15 residues. CDR1 MNHNS and CDR2 SASEGT come from the germline V gene. V was clipped by 7 bases and J by 0 bases; unmatched bases: 6. J is TRBJ2-3 and V is TRBV6-1; 8 bases map to TRBD1. This sequence was found in a man between 18 and 29 years old in good health and CMV-seropositive. The sequenced material came from PBMCs. This chain's CDR3 is CASNRQGASTDTQYF. CDR3 sequence (DNA): TGTGCCAGCAACCGGCAGGGGGCGAGCACAGATACGCAGTATTTT.